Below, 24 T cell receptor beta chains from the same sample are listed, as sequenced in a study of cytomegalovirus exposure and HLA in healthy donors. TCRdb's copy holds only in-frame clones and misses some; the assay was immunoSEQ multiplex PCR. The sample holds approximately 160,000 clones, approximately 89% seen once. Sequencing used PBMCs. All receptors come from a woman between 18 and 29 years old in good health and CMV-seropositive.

CDR3 sequence: CASSQERLAGGFGTGELFF. As DNA, the CDR3 is TGCGCCAGCAGCCAAGAGCGGCTAGCGGGAGGCTTTGGCACCGGGGAGCTGTTTTTT. V gene TRBV4-3 combines with J gene TRBJ2-2; 11 bases map to TRBD2. This CDR3 spans 19 amino acids. The germline gives CDR1 LGHNA, CDR2 YSLEER. Germline trimming cut 0 bases from V and 4 bases from J; bases unmatched to any gene: 10.

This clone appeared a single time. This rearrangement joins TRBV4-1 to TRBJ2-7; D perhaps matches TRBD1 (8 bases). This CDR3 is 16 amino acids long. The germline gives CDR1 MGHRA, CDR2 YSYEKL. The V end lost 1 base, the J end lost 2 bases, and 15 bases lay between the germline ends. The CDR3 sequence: CASSQVGTGLAYEQYF. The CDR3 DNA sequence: TGCGCCAGCAGCCAAGTGGGGACAGGACTAGCCTACGAGCAGTACTTC.

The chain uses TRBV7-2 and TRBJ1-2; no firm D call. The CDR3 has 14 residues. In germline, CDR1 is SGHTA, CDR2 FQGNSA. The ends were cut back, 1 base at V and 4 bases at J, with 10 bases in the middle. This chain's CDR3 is CASSLETPLYGYTF. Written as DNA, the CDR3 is TGTGCCAGCAGCTTAGAAACTCCTCTCTATGGCTACACCTTC.

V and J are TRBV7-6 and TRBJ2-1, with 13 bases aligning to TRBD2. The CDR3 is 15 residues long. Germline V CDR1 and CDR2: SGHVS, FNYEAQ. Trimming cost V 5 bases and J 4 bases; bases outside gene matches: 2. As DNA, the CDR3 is TGTGCCAGCAGCCGGGGACTAGCGGGATACAATGAGCAGTTCTTC. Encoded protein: CASSRGLAGYNEQFF.

As DNA, the CDR3 is TGCAGCGCTAGTACCGGGACTAGCGGCTCCTACGAGCAGTACTTC. Protein sequence: CSASTGTSGSYEQYF. The chain combines TRBV29-1 with TRBJ2-7; 11 nucleotides line up with TRBD2. J was trimmed by 0 bases and V by 7 bases; bases with no gene match: 8. Germline loops: CDR1 SQVTM, CDR2 ANQGSEA. There are 15 residues in the CDR3.

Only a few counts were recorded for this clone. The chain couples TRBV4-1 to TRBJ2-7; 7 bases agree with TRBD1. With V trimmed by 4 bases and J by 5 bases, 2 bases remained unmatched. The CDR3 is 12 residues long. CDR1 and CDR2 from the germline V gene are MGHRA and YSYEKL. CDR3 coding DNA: TGCGCCAGCAGCCCCACAGGGGACGAGCAGTACTTC. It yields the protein CASSPTGDEQYF.

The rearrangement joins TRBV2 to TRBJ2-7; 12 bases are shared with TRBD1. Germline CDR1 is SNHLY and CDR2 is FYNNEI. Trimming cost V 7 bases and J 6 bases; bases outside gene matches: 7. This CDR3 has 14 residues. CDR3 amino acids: CASKDGTGGFEQYF. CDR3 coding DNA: TGTGCCAGCAAGGATGGGACAGGGGGCTTCGAGCAGTACTTC.

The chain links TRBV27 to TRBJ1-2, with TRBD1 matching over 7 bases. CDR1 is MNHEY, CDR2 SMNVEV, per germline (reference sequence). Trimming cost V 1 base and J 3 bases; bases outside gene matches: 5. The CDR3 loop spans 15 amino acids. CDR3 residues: CASSLLGQLDYGYTF. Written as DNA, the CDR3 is TGTGCCAGCAGTTTATTGGGACAGCTTGACTATGGCTACACCTTC.

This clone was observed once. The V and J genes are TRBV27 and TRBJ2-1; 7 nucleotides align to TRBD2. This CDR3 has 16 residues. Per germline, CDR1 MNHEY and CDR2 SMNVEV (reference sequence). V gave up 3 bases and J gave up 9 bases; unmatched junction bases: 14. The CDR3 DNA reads TGTGCCAGCAGTTTTGGCGCGGGAGCAATTACTGGTGAGCAGTTCTTC. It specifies CASSFGAGAITGEQFF.

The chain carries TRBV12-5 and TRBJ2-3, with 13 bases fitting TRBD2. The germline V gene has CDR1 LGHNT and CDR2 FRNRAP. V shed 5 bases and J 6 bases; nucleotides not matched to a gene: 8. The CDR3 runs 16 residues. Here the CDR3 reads CASGPGLAGVGDTQYF. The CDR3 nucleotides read TGTGCTAGTGGTCCTGGACTAGCGGGAGTGGGCGATACGCAGTATTTT.

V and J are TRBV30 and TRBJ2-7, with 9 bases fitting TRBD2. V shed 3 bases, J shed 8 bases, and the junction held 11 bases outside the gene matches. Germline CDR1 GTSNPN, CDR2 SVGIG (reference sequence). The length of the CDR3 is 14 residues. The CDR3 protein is CAWRGAGGIPQQYF. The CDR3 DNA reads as TGTGCCTGGAGAGGAGCGGGAGGAATCCCTCAGCAGTACTTC.

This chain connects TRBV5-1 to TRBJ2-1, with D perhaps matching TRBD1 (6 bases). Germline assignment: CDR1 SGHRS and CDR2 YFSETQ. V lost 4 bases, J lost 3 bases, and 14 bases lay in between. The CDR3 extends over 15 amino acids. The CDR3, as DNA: TGCGCCAGCAGCCCAACCGGGACATACTACAATGAGCAGTTCTTC. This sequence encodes CASSPTGTYYNEQFF.

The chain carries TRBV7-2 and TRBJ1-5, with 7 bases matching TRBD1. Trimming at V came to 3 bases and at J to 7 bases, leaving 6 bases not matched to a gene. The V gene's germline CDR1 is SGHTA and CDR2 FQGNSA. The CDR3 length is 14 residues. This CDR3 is CASSLGQSWQPQHF. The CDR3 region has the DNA TGTGCCAGCAGCTTGGGACAGTCATGGCAGCCCCAGCATTTT.

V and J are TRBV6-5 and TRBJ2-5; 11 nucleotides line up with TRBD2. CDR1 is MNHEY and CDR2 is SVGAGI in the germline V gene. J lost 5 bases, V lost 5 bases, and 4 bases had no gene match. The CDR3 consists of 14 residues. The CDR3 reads CASSLAGGRETQYF. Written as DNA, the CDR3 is TGTGCCAGCAGTCTAGCGGGAGGAAGGGAGACCCAGTACTTC.

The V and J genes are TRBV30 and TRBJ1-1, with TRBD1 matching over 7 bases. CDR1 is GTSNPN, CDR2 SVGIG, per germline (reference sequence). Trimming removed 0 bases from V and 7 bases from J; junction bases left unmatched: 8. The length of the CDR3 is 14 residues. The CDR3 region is CAWSVIGRGSEAFF. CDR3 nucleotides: TGTGCCTGGAGTGTAATCGGCAGGGGGAGTGAAGCTTTCTTT.

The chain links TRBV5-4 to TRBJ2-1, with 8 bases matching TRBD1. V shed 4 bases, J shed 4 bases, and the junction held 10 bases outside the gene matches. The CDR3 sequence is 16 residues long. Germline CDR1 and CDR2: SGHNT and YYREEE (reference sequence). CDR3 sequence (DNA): TGTGCCAGCAGCCCGGACAGGGAAGTATCTTACAATGAGCAGTTCTTC. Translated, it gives CASSPDREVSYNEQFF.

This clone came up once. DNA for the CDR3: TGTGCCAGTAGTATAGTTTCCTATCCCACAGATACGCAGTATTTT. This gives the protein CASSIVSYPTDTQYF. V gene TRBV19 combines with J gene TRBJ2-3, with unresolved D. V shed 1 base and J shed 2 bases, with 10 bases lying between them. This CDR3 has 15 amino acids. Germline assignment: CDR1 LNHDA and CDR2 SQIVND (reference sequence). The variable domain in full, with the rest retrieved from reference TRBV19 and TRBJ2-3, is DGGITQSPKYLFRKEGQNVTLSCEQNLNHDAMYWYRQDPGQGLRLIYYSQIVNDFQKGDIAEGYSVSREKKESFPLTVTSAQKNPTAFYLCASSIVSYPTDTQYFGPGTRLTVL.

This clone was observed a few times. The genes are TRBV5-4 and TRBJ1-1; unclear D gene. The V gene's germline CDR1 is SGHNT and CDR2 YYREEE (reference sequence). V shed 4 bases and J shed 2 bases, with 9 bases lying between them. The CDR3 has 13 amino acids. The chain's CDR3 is CASSPQFNTEAFF. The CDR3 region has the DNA TGTGCCAGCAGCCCCCAGTTCAACACTGAAGCTTTCTTT.

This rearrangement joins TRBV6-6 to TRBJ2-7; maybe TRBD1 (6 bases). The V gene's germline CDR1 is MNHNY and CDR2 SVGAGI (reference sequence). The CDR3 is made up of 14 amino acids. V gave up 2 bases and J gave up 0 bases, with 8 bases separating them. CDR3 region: CASSYGTSSYEQYF. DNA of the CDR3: TGTGCCAGCAGTTACGGGACAAGCTCCTACGAGCAGTACTTC.

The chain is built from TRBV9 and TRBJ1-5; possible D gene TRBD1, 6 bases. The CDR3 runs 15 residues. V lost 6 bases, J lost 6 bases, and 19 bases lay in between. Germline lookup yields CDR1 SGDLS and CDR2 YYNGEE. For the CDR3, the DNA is TGTGCCAGCACCCGAGACCCTACAGGGACTCAGCCCCAGCATTTT. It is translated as CASTRDPTGTQPQHF.

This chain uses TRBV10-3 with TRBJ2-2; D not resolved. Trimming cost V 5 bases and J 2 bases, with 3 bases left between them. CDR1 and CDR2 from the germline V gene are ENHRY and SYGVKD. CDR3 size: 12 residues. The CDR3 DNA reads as TGTGCCATCAGTCAAAACACCGGGGAGCTGTTTTTT. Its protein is CAISQNTGELFF.

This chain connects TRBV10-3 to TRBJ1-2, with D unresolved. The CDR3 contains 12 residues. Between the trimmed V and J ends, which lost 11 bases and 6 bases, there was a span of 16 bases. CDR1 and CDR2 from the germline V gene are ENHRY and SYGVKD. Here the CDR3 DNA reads TGTGCCTCACATACTAGGAGGGATGGCTACACCTTC. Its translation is CASHTRRDGYTF.

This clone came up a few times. CDR3 amino acids: CSVGGQGYGYTF. The CDR3 bases are TGCAGCGTAGGTGGACAGGGCTATGGCTACACCTTC. The chain is built from TRBV29-1 and TRBJ1-2; TRBD1 agrees at 8 bases. The CDR3 is made up of 12 amino acids. The V segment lost 6 bases and the J segment 4 bases; nucleotides outside the gene matches: 4. Germline V gene lookup returns CDR1 SQVTM and CDR2 ANQGSEA.

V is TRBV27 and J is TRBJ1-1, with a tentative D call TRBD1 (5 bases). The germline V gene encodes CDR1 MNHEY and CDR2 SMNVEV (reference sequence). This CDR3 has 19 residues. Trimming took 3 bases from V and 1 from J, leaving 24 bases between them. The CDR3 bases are TGTGCCAGCAGTTTTCGAATGGGTCCCTCGGGACTCGGGAACACTGAAGCTTTCTTT. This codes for CASSFRMGPSGLGNTEAFF.